This entry concerns a single TCR beta chain. Whereas donors were nominally healthy upon sampling, unrecorded immune exposures were probable. This specimen comes from a study of cytomegalovirus exposure and HLA in healthy donors. The PCR was carried out with 60 Vbeta primers and 13 Jbeta primers. Only in-frame clones appear in the TCRdb table, and some are missing; sequencing was by immunoSEQ multiplex PCR. The sample has about 200,000 clones, 76% seen once. This CDR3 region has 16 residues. Germline V CDR1 and CDR2: SGDLS, YYNGEE. This sequence joins TRBV9 and TRBJ2-5; 9 nucleotides match TRBD2. The last part of the DNA fits TRBJ2-7 better; the J call may be wrong. The receptor was derived from a man between 18 and 35 years old in good health and CMV-seronegative. Input material: PBMCs. CDR3 nucleotide sequence: TGTGCCAGCAGCGTAGGGGGGGCTAGCGGGGTCTACGAGCAGTACTTC. This gives the protein CASSVGGASGVYEQYF.